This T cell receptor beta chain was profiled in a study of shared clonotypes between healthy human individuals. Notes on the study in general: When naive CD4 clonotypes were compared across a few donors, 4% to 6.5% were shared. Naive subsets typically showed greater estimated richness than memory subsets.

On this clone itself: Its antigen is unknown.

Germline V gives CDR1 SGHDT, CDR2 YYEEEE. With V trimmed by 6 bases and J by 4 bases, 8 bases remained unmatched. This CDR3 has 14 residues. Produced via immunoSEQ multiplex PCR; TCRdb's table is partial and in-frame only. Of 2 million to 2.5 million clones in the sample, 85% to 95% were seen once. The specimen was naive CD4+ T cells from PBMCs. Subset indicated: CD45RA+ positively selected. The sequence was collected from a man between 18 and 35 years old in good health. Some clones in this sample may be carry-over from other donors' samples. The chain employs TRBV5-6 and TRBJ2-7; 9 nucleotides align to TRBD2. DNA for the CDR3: TGTGCCAGCACCCACCTAGCGGGACCTTACGAGCAGTACTTC. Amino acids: CASTHLAGPYEQYF.